Each of the 26 T cell receptor beta chains below was sequenced from the same sample in a study of shared clonotypes between healthy human individuals. The assay was immunoSEQ multiplex PCR, and TCRdb's table has in-frame clones only and misses some. The data contain around 1 million clones, roughly 72% of them singletons. Sequencing was done on a sample of memory CD4+ T cells sorted from blood. As to subset: CD45RA-negative fraction. These receptor sequences come from a man between 18 and 29 years old in good health.

The V and J genes are TRBV5-1 and TRBJ1-5, with TRBD1 identical over 9 bases. The CDR3 is made up of 15 amino acids. Germline trimming cut 5 bases from V and 1 base from J; bases unmatched to any gene: 4. CDR1 and CDR2 from the germline V gene are SGHRS and YFSETQ. The chain's CDR3 is CASRRTGESNQPQHF. CDR3 coding DNA: TGCGCCAGCAGAAGGACAGGGGAGAGCAATCAGCCCCAGCATTTT.

A few counts support this clone. V usage is TRBV5-1 and J usage is TRBJ2-7, with 7 bases aligning to TRBD1. Germline CDR1 SGHRS, CDR2 YFSETQ. This CDR3 is 15 amino acids long. The V and J ends lost 4 bases and 3 bases, in that order; junction bases with no gene match: 10. The CDR3 reads CASSGDSFIIYEQYF. For the CDR3, the DNA is TGCGCCAGCAGCGGGGACAGTTTCATCATCTACGAGCAGTACTTC.

This clone has just one count. The chain uses TRBV6-5 and TRBJ1-1; D perhaps matches TRBD1 (5 bases). CDR3 size: 15 residues. Trimming took 6 bases from V and 1 from J, leaving 15 bases between them. Germline V gives CDR1 MNHEY, CDR2 SVGAGI. DNA of the CDR3: TGTGCCAGCAGGTCTGCCGGGACGGAGAACACTGAAGCTTTCTTT. Protein: CASRSAGTENTEAFF.

The chain couples TRBV7-2 to TRBJ1-5; TRBD1 matches at 7 bases. The trim removed 5 bases at V and 7 bases at J, leaving 5 bases unmatched. The CDR3 has 13 amino acids. Germline assignment: CDR1 SGHTA and CDR2 FQGNSA. This chain's CDR3 is CASSLTGSQPQHF. The CDR3 DNA reads TGTGCCAGCAGCCTGACAGGGTCCCAGCCCCAGCATTTT. The full variable domain, in which reference TRBV7-2 and TRBJ1-5 provide the parts outside the CDR3, is GAGVSQSPSNKVTEKGKDVELRCDPISGHTALYWYRQSLGQGLEFLIYFQGNSAPDKSGLPSDRFSAERTGGSVSTLTIQRTQQEDSAVYLCASSLTGSQPQHFGDGTRLSIL.

A few counts support this clone. The chain carries TRBV7-2 and TRBJ2-7; 7 bases align to TRBD1. The CDR3 extends over 12 amino acids. Unmatched junction bases numbered 4, after V lost 5 bases and J lost 6 bases. Germline CDR1 reads SGHTA; CDR2 reads FQGNSA. The CDR3 coding sequence is TGTGCCAGCAGCATGTACAGGGGCGAGCAGTACTTC. Residues: CASSMYRGEQYF.

This clone was detected only a few times. The chain uses TRBV6-6 and TRBJ1-6; no firm D call. The CDR3 has 13 amino acids. Looked up from germline, CDR1 is MNHNY and CDR2 is SVGAGI (reference sequence). V was clipped by 5 bases and J by 12 bases, with 14 bases between them. The CDR3 here is CASSDPWGVPLHF. The CDR3 DNA sequence: TGTGCCAGCAGTGACCCCTGGGGAGTACCCCTCCACTTT.

The rearrangement uses TRBV6-1 and TRBJ2-7; 9 bases map to TRBD1. Germline V lookup: CDR1 MNHNS, CDR2 SASEGT. The V segment lost 8 bases and the J segment 1 base; nucleotides outside the gene matches: 9. This CDR3 region has 15 residues. The CDR3: CASGTGGAGSYEQYF. CDR3 nucleotide sequence: TGTGCCAGCGGAACAGGGGGCGCCGGGTCCTACGAGCAGTACTTC.

The V call is TRBV5-4, the J call TRBJ2-5; 7 bases agree with TRBD2. Germline CDR1 is SGHNT and CDR2 is YYREEE (reference sequence). This CDR3 comprises 17 residues. Losses at the gene ends were 3 bases for V and 1 base for J; bases not matched to a gene: 12. The CDR3 loop is CASSSRAGGRGQETQYF. The CDR3 DNA sequence: TGTGCCAGCAGCTCCCGGGCTGGAGGGAGGGGCCAAGAGACCCAGTACTTC.

The chain combines TRBV5-1 with TRBJ2-5; TRBD2 agrees at 12 bases. Germline lookup yields CDR1 SGHRS and CDR2 YFSETQ. The trim removed 3 bases at V and 5 bases at J, leaving 5 bases unmatched. The CDR3 has 15 residues. CDR3 sequence reads: CASSYGLAGSETQYF. The CDR3 DNA sequence: TGCGCCAGCAGCTACGGACTAGCGGGGTCGGAGACCCAGTACTTC.

The chain recombines TRBV5-4 with TRBJ2-1; 13 bases line up with TRBD2. The CDR3 is 16 amino acids. The trim removed 3 bases at V and 4 bases at J, leaving 4 bases unmatched. CDR1 is SGHNT, CDR2 YYREEE, per germline (reference sequence). The CDR3 sequence: CASSSRTSGSYNEQFF. CDR3 bases: TGTGCCAGCAGCTCCCGGACTAGCGGGAGTTACAATGAGCAGTTCTTC.

The CDR3 coding sequence is TGCGCCAGCAGCCAAGAACTGAACTACAATGAGCAGTTCTTC. Encoded protein: CASSQELNYNEQFF. The chain uses TRBV4-3 and TRBJ2-1, with unresolved D. Trimming removed 0 bases from V and 3 bases from J, with 6 bases in between. This CDR3 spans 14 amino acids. Germline V gene sequence: CDR1 LGHNA, CDR2 YSLEER.

V is TRBV9 and J is TRBJ2-2; D is unresolved. V lost 0 bases, J lost 5 bases, and 8 bases lay in between. The CDR3 length is 14 residues. Germline V lookup: CDR1 SGDLS, CDR2 YYNGEE. For the CDR3, the DNA is TGTGCCAGCAGCGTAGGGCCGACTACCGGGGAGCTGTTTTTT. Translating it yields CASSVGPTTGELFF.

The CDR3 is CASSQETGRYGYTF. CDR3 in DNA: TGTGCCAGTAGTCAGGAGACAGGGCGCTATGGCTACACCTTC. The gene calls are TRBV19 and TRBJ1-2; TRBD1 agrees at 7 bases. Germline trimming cut 5 bases from V and 4 bases from J; bases unmatched to any gene: 7. This CDR3 spans 14 amino acids. The germline V gene encodes CDR1 LNHDA and CDR2 SQIVND (reference sequence).

As for this clone: This sample also contains other DNA sequences that code for the same CDR3. The rearrangement uses TRBV5-1 and TRBJ1-2, with 8 bases identical to TRBD1. This CDR3 is built from 15 residues. Germline-derived CDR1 and CDR2 are SGHRS and YFSETQ. Losses at the gene ends were 2 bases for V and 5 bases for J; bases not matched to a gene: 8. CDR3 amino acids: CASSLTGTGTYGYTF. Here the CDR3 DNA reads TGCGCCAGCAGCTTAACCGGGACAGGAACTTATGGCTACACCTTC.

The rearrangement uses TRBV5-6 and TRBJ2-3; 7 nucleotides line up with TRBD2. Germline loops: CDR1 SGHDT, CDR2 YYEEEE. CDR3 length: 17 amino acids. V shed 4 bases and J 1 base; nucleotides not matched to a gene: 12. CDR3 in amino acids: CASSPDYGRGGTDTQYF. The DNA of the CDR3 is TGTGCCAGCAGCCCCGATTATGGTCGGGGGGGCACAGATACGCAGTATTTT.

The chain combines TRBV7-3 with TRBJ1-2, with a tentative D call TRBD1 (5 bases). Germline values: CDR1 SGHTA, CDR2 FQGTGA. The CDR3 length is 15 residues. Trimming removed 5 bases from V and 3 bases from J, with 16 bases in between. The DNA for the CDR3 is TGTGCCAGCAGCACCATAGGGCAGGGCGACTATGGCTACACCTTC. Translating gives CASSTIGQGDYGYTF.

The rearrangement joins TRBV25-1 to TRBJ2-2; 10 bases agree with TRBD2. The germline V gene has CDR1 MGHDK and CDR2 SYGVNS. J lost 5 bases, V lost 2 bases, and 11 bases had no gene match. The CDR3 is made up of 18 amino acids. DNA of the CDR3: TGTGCCAGCAGTGAACCCGCTAGCGGGGGCACCAGGACCGGGGAGCTGTTTTTT. Its translation is CASSEPASGGTRTGELFF.

This clone was seen just once. The chain is built from TRBV30 and TRBJ1-6; D is unresolved. Germline assignment: CDR1 GTSNPN and CDR2 SVGIG (reference sequence). The CDR3 totals 15 residues. The V end lost 1 base, the J end lost 3 bases, and 10 bases lay between the germline ends. CDR3 loop: CAWSGAYGYNSPLHF. In DNA form, the CDR3 reads TGTGCCTGGAGTGGGGCCTATGGCTATAATTCACCCCTCCACTTT.

This rearrangement joins TRBV7-2 to TRBJ2-5; D gene ambiguous. In germline, CDR1 is SGHTA, CDR2 FQGNSA. The CDR3 is 13 residues long. V lost 8 bases, J lost 0 bases, and 10 bases lay in between. The CDR3 sequence is CASAPMYQETQYF. The DNA for the CDR3 is TGTGCCAGCGCCCCAATGTACCAAGAGACCCAGTACTTC. Full variable domain (remainder filled in from reference TRBV7-2 and TRBJ2-5): GAGVSQSPSNKVTEKGKDVELRCDPISGHTALYWYRQSLGQGLEFLIYFQGNSAPDKSGLPSDRFSAERTGGSVSTLTIQRTQQEDSAVYLCASAPMYQETQYFGPGTRLLVL.

The V call is TRBV19, the J call TRBJ1-5, with D unresolved. Germline CDR1 LNHDA, CDR2 SQIVND (reference sequence). V shed 3 bases and J shed 5 bases, with 8 bases lying between them. The CDR3 has 13 residues. CDR3 loop: CASSMGRDQPQHF. Written as DNA, the CDR3 is TGTGCCAGTAGTATGGGGAGAGATCAGCCCCAGCATTTT.

This sequence joins TRBV7-2 and TRBJ2-2; maybe TRBD1 (6 bases). Trimming stripped 0 bases from V and 9 bases from J, with 11 bases between. Germline CDR1 and CDR2: SGHTA and FQGNSA. CDR3 length equals 14 residues. The DNA of the CDR3 is TGTGCCAGCAGCTTAGCGGGGGCAGGGCGGGAGCTGTTTTTT. Encoded protein: CASSLAGAGRELFF. Full variable domain (rest looked up from reference TRBV7-2 and TRBJ2-2): GAGVSQSPSNKVTEKGKDVELRCDPISGHTALYWYRQSLGQGLEFLIYFQGNSAPDKSGLPSDRFSAERTGGSVSTLTIQRTQQEDSAVYLCASSLAGAGRELFFGEGSRLTVL.

This rearrangement joins TRBV28 to TRBJ2-1; 10 bases map to TRBD2. Germline trimming cut 1 base from V and 8 bases from J; bases unmatched to any gene: 11. The germline V gene has CDR1 MDHEN and CDR2 SYDVKM. CDR3 length: 17 amino acids. The CDR3 reads CASSLSPGTSVYHEQFF. The CDR3 region has the DNA TGTGCCAGCAGTTTATCCCCTGGGACTAGCGTTTACCATGAGCAGTTCTTC.

The chain's CDR3 is CASSKGTGLAGATTAATDTQYF. CDR3 sequence (DNA): TGTGCCAGCAGCAAAGGGACGGGGCTAGCGGGGGCCACCACCGCAGCAACAGATACGCAGTATTTT. The rearrangement joins TRBV21-1 to TRBJ2-3; the table names TRBD2, a call not compared with the DNA. TRBV21-1 is termed a pseudogene. The CDR3 loop spans 22 amino acids.

For this clone: This sample also contains other DNA sequences that code for the same CDR3. This chain joins TRBV18 and TRBJ2-7, with a possible D match to TRBD1 (6 bases). Trimming took 0 bases from V and 1 from J, leaving 7 bases between them. CDR1 is KGHSH and CDR2 is LQKENI in the germline V gene. This CDR3 has 14 residues. CDR3: CASSPPGQSYEQYF. The DNA for the CDR3 is TGTGCCAGCTCACCACCGGGACAATCCTACGAGCAGTACTTC.

This clone was recorded only once. J is TRBJ2-7 and V is TRBV28; 7 positions agree with TRBD1. With V trimmed by 3 bases and J by 5 bases, 10 bases remained unmatched. The CDR3 extends over 15 amino acids. The germline CDR1 and CDR2 sequences are MDHEN and SYDVKM. CDR3 nucleotides: TGTGCCAGCAGTTTCCCATTCCAAACAGGGGACGAGCAGTACTTC. Residues: CASSFPFQTGDEQYF. Full variable domain (remainder filled in from reference TRBV28 and TRBJ2-7): DVKVTQSSRYLVKRTGEKVFLECVQDMDHENMFWYRQDPGLGLRLIYFSYDVKMKEKGDIPEGYSVSREKKERFSLILESASTNQTSMYLCASSFPFQTGDEQYFGPGTRLTVT.

V is TRBV7-2 and J is TRBJ1-4; weak D call: TRBD1 (5 bases). CDR1 SGHTA and CDR2 FQGNSA come from the germline V gene. This CDR3 comprises 16 residues. Trimming left V 2 bases short and J 4 bases short, with 14 bases between. CDR3 bases: TGTGCCAGCAGCTTAATCCCAGCAGGGCGTAATGAAAAACTGTTTTTT. It encodes CASSLIPAGRNEKLFF. Drawing the rest from reference TRBV7-2 and TRBJ1-4, the complete variable domain is GAGVSQSPSNKVTEKGKDVELRCDPISGHTALYWYRQSLGQGLEFLIYFQGNSAPDKSGLPSDRFSAERTGGSVSTLTIQRTQQEDSAVYLCASSLIPAGRNEKLFFGSGTQLSVL.